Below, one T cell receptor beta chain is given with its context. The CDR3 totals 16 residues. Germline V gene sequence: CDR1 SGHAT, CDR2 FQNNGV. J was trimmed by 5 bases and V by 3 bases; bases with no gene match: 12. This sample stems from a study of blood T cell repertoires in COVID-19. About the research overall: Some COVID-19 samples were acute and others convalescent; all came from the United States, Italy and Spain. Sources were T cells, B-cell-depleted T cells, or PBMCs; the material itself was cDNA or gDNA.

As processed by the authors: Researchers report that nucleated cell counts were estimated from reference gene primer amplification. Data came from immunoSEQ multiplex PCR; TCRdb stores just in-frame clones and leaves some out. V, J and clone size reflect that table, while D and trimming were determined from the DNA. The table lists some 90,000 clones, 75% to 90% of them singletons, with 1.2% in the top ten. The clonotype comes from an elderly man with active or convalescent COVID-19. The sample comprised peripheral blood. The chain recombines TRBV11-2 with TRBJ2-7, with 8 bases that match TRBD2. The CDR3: CASSLGLGAGGNEQYF. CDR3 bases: TGTGCCAGCAGCTTGGGGCTGGGTGCGGGAGGCAACGAGCAGTACTTC. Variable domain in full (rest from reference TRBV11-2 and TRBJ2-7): EAGVAQSPRYKIIEKRQSVAFWCNPISGHATLYWYQQILGQGPKLLIQFQNNGVVDDSQLPKDRFSAERLKGVDSTLKIQPAKLEDSAVYLCASSLGLGAGGNEQYFGPGTRLTVT.